A single sample gave rise to the 32 T cell receptor beta chains below, sequenced in a study of blood T cell repertoires in COVID-19. TCRdb's copy holds only in-frame clones and misses some; the assay was immunoSEQ multiplex PCR. Among approximately 54,000 clones listed, about 84% were seen once. Sample: peripheral blood. These receptors were obtained from a human donor in a cohort sampled during active COVID-19.

The chain employs TRBV19 and TRBJ2-1; perhaps TRBD2 as D (6 bases). The germline CDR1 and CDR2 sequences are LNHDA and SQIVND (reference sequence). The CDR3 sequence is 13 residues long. Trimming took off 6 bases at V and 10 bases at J, with 16 bases between the two ends. The CDR3 sequence is CASRGLSLQEQFF. CDR3 coding DNA: TGTGCCAGTAGGGGACTTTCGCTCCAAGAGCAGTTCTTC.

This clone was seen only once. J is TRBJ1-2 and V is TRBV18; D gene ambiguous. Germline CDR1 KGHSH, CDR2 LQKENI. V lost 2 bases to trimming and J lost 4 bases, with 14 bases between them. CDR3 length: 15 residues. The CDR3 DNA reads as TGTGCCAGCTCACCAGACTCGGGAGCCACCTATGGCTACACCTTC. This gives the protein CASSPDSGATYGYTF.

The chain carries TRBV3-1 (or the pseudogene TRBV3-2) and TRBJ2-7, with 9 bases lining up with TRBD1. CDR1 is LGHDT, CDR2 YNNKEL, per germline (reference sequence). The CDR3 is 15 residues long. J lost 4 bases, V lost 4 bases, and 8 bases had no gene match. This CDR3 is CASSRGGQGQYEQYF. DNA for the CDR3: TGTGCCAGCAGCCGGGGGGGACAGGGACAGTACGAGCAGTACTTC.

This clone occurred a few times. The chain employs TRBV7-3 and TRBJ2-5; 7 bases match TRBD1. The CDR3 loop spans 14 amino acids. The germline V gene encodes CDR1 SGHTA and CDR2 FQGTGA. The junction had 5 bases not matched to a gene; V was cut back by 4 bases and J by 3 bases. In DNA form, the CDR3 reads TGTGCCAGCAGCTCTACCGGGACAGAAGAGACCCAGTACTTC. Translating it yields CASSSTGTEETQYF.

As to this clone: The junction shows a germline mismatch at one end, possibly a read error. This rearrangement joins TRBV7-7 to TRBJ2-7; 7 bases are shared with TRBD1. The CDR3 has 16 residues. In germline, CDR1 is SSHAT, CDR2 FNYEAQ (reference sequence). The CDR3 region has the DNA TGTGCTAGCAGCTTAGTCCCCCCGGGACAGAGCTACGAGCAGTACTTC. Protein sequence: CASSLVPPGQSYEQYF.

The rearrangement uses TRBV24-1 and TRBJ2-2; 12 bases match TRBD2. Trimming at V came to 6 bases and at J to 3 bases, leaving 10 bases not matched to a gene. The CDR3 runs to 18 residues. Germline lookup yields CDR1 KGHDR and CDR2 SFDVKD. This chain's CDR3 is CATSMASGRAGDTGELFF. CDR3 coding DNA: TGTGCCACCAGTATGGCTAGCGGGAGGGCCGGAGACACCGGGGAGCTGTTTTTT.

This chain joins TRBV18 and TRBJ1-1; TRBD1 aligns across 9 bases. V shed 5 bases and J 1 base; nucleotides not matched to a gene: 5. The CDR3 consists of 15 residues. Germline lookup yields CDR1 KGHSH and CDR2 LQKENI. CDR3 sequence reads: CASSLWTGENTEAFF. The CDR3 nucleotides are TGTGCCAGCTCATTATGGACAGGGGAGAACACTGAAGCTTTCTTT.

This rearrangement joins TRBV9 to TRBJ1-4; tentative D call: TRBD1 (6 bases). The CDR3 runs 16 residues. V was trimmed by 0 bases and J by 7 bases, leaving 16 bases between them. Per the germline V gene, CDR1 is SGDLS and CDR2 is YYNGEE. The CDR3 sequence: CASSVGSRGSGEKLFF. The CDR3 region has the DNA TGTGCCAGCAGCGTAGGCTCGAGGGGGTCAGGTGAAAAACTGTTTTTT. Full variable domain (rest looked up from reference TRBV9 and TRBJ1-4): DSGVTQTPKHLITATGQRVTLRCSPRSGDLSVYWYQQSLDQGLQFLIQYYNGEERAKGNILERFSAQQFPDLHSELNLSSLELGDSALYFCASSVGSRGSGEKLFFGSGTQLSVL.

V and J are TRBV12-5 and TRBJ1-1, with 9 bases fitting TRBD1. The ends lost 6 bases at V and 4 bases at J; junction bases unmatched: 6. The CDR3 is made up of 14 amino acids. Germline V gene data show CDR1 as LGHNT and CDR2 as FRNRAP. The CDR3 loop is CASGQQGAGTEAFF. The CDR3 nucleotides read TGTGCTAGTGGGCAACAGGGGGCGGGCACTGAAGCTTTCTTT.

The CDR3 loop is CASRSQGMSYEQYF. Here the CDR3 DNA reads TGTGCCAGCAGAAGTCAGGGGATGTCCTACGAGCAGTACTTC. This sequence joins TRBV6-5 and TRBJ2-7; TRBD1 is a possible D gene (6 bases). The V end lost 6 bases, the J end lost 1 base, and 13 bases lay between the germline ends. The CDR3 is 14 amino acids. Germline CDR1 reads MNHEY; CDR2 reads SVGAGI.

The J gene is TRBJ2-3, the V gene TRBV11-3, with 9 bases lining up with TRBD1. CDR1 is SGHNT and CDR2 is YENEEA in the germline V gene. V lost 2 bases to trimming and J lost 6 bases; unmatched junction nucleotides: 3. The CDR3 runs 14 residues. The CDR3 region is CASSLRTGDDTQYF. For the CDR3, the DNA is TGTGCCAGCAGCTTAAGGACAGGGGACGATACGCAGTATTTT.

This clone has a single count. The J gene is TRBJ2-2, the V gene TRBV6-5; a possible D gene is TRBD1 (5 bases). Trimming cost V 0 bases and J 5 bases, with 13 bases left between them. Germline V gene sequence: CDR1 MNHEY, CDR2 SVGAGI. The CDR3 has 16 amino acids. DNA for the CDR3: TGTGCCAGCAGTTACTCGGGGCAGGGTGGGACCGGGGAGCTGTTTTTT. Translated: CASSYSGQGGTGELFF.

This clone was detected only once. The chain carries TRBV9 and TRBJ2-5; perhaps TRBD1 as D (7 bases). The CDR3 length is 14 residues. Trimming cost V 6 bases and J 5 bases, with 17 bases left between them. Germline V gives CDR1 SGDLS, CDR2 YYNGEE. The CDR3 sequence is CASTIGGGGETQYF. As DNA, the CDR3 is TGTGCCAGCACCATAGGAGGGGGCGGGGAGACCCAGTACTTC. Variable domain in full (rest from reference TRBV9 and TRBJ2-5): DSGVTQTPKHLITATGQRVTLRCSPRSGDLSVYWYQQSLDQGLQFLIQYYNGEERAKGNILERFSAQQFPDLHSELNLSSLELGDSALYFCASTIGGGGETQYFGPGTRLLVL.

This chain's CDR3 is CASSQELHGTGDLNYGYTF. DNA for the CDR3: TGCGCCAGCAGCCAAGAGTTACACGGGACAGGGGACTTGAACTATGGCTACACCTTC. V and J are TRBV4-3 and TRBJ1-2; TRBD1 agrees at 10 bases. Germline-derived CDR1 and CDR2 are LGHNA and YSLEER. J was trimmed by 2 bases and V by 0 bases; bases with no gene match: 12. The length of the CDR3 is 19 residues.

The count of this clone is one. The rearrangement uses TRBV5-1 and TRBJ2-6; D call uncertain. The length of the CDR3 is 16 residues. Germline V CDR1 and CDR2: SGHRS, YFSETQ. Trimming stripped 4 bases from V and 0 bases from J, with 11 bases between. The CDR3 region has the DNA TGCGCCAGCAGCCTAGAATTGAGCTCTGGGGCCAACGTCCTGACTTTC. This gives the protein CASSLELSSGANVLTF.

This chain links TRBV19 with TRBJ2-1; 9 positions match TRBD2. Trimming took 6 bases from V and 3 from J; bases not matched to a gene: 3. CDR1 is LNHDA and CDR2 is SQIVND in the germline V gene (reference sequence). The CDR3 is made up of 14 amino acids. CDR3 DNA: TGTGCCAGTAGGCGACTAGCGGACTACAATGAGCAGTTCTTC. This codes for CASRRLADYNEQFF. The full variable domain, completed using reference TRBV19 and TRBJ2-1, is DGGITQSPKYLFRKEGQNVTLSCEQNLNHDAMYWYRQDPGQGLRLIYYSQIVNDFQKGDIAEGYSVSREKKESFPLTVTSAQKNPTAFYLCASRRLADYNEQFFGPGTRLTVL.

There are a few counts of this clone. The V call is TRBV9, the J call TRBJ1-3; D not resolved. The CDR3 is 14 amino acids. Germline-derived CDR1 and CDR2 are SGDLS and YYNGEE. Trimming removed 1 base from V and 2 bases from J, with 7 bases in between. CDR3 region: CASSVREAGNTIYF. CDR3 in DNA: TGTGCCAGCAGCGTACGGGAGGCTGGAAACACCATATATTTT.

The chain links TRBV15 to TRBJ2-2; D unresolved. This CDR3 has 14 amino acids. The V end lost 0 bases, the J end lost 5 bases, and 7 bases lay between the germline ends. Germline V lookup: CDR1 LNHNV, CDR2 YYDKDF (reference sequence). CDR3 sequence: CATSRDYGTGELFF. The CDR3 DNA reads TGTGCCACCAGCAGAGATTACGGTACCGGGGAGCTGTTTTTT.

This rearrangement joins TRBV18 to TRBJ1-3; tentative D call: TRBD1 (6 bases). This CDR3 contains 14 residues. V lost 6 bases to trimming and J lost 6 bases, with 15 bases between them. Germline V gives CDR1 KGHSH, CDR2 LQKENI. CDR3 bases: TGTGCCAGCTCGCCATCCACAGGGTCAAACACCATATATTTT. Protein product: CASSPSTGSNTIYF.

This rearrangement joins TRBV27 to TRBJ2-1, with 9 bases fitting TRBD1. The germline V gene encodes CDR1 MNHEY and CDR2 SMNVEV (reference sequence). After removal of 9 bases from V and 5 bases from J, the junction contained 11 bases not matched to a gene. This CDR3 is 15 amino acids long. The CDR3 nucleotides are TGTGCCAGTCGGGGTTTACGGACAGGGGACAATGAGCAGTTCTTC. Translating it yields CASRGLRTGDNEQFF.

The rearrangement joins TRBV5-1 to TRBJ2-2, with TRBD1 matching over 9 bases. The length of the CDR3 is 15 residues. The germline gives CDR1 SGHRS, CDR2 YFSETQ. Unmatched junction bases numbered 4, after V lost 4 bases and J lost 3 bases. The CDR3 region is CASSRTGADTGELFF. DNA for the CDR3: TGCGCCAGCAGCCGGACAGGGGCGGACACCGGGGAGCTGTTTTTT.

The CDR3 region has the DNA TGTGCCAGCAGCTTAGGGGGAGAAAATGAGCAGTTCTTC. It yields the protein CASSLGGENEQFF. The chain is built from TRBV7-2 and TRBJ2-1; perhaps TRBD2 as D (5 bases). V lost 1 base, J lost 7 bases, and 8 bases lay in between. The CDR3 loop spans 13 amino acids. Germline values: CDR1 SGHTA, CDR2 FQGNSA.

CDR3 amino acids: CASSLAPGGSSNEKLFF. Written as DNA, the CDR3 is TGTGCCAGCAGCTTAGCCCCAGGGGGGTCGAGTAATGAAAAACTGTTTTTT. J is TRBJ1-4 and V is TRBV7-4; TRBD1 aligns across 7 bases. V shed 0 bases and J 4 bases; nucleotides not matched to a gene: 8. This CDR3 spans 17 amino acids. CDR1 is SGHVT and CDR2 is SQSDAQ in the germline V gene.

This clone was counted once. J is TRBJ1-6 and V is TRBV11-2; no definite D call. V gave up 1 base and J gave up 9 bases, with 4 bases separating them. This CDR3 has 12 residues. Germline CDR1 and CDR2: SGHAT and FQNNGV. CDR3 in amino acids: CASSLASSPLHF. In DNA form, the CDR3 reads TGTGCCAGCAGCTTAGCGAGTTCACCCCTCCACTTT.

This clone appeared a single time. V gene TRBV30 combines with J gene TRBJ2-7; TRBD1 aligns across 9 bases. Germline CDR1 reads GTSNPN; CDR2 reads SVGIG (reference sequence). The CDR3 has 13 residues. The J segment lost 2 bases and the V segment lost 4 bases, leaving 3 bases of the junction unmatched. The CDR3 reads CAWNGQGPYEQYF. CDR3 bases: TGTGCCTGGAACGGACAGGGGCCCTACGAGCAGTACTTC.

V gene TRBV11-2 combines with J gene TRBJ1-1; 7 nucleotides match TRBD1. The CDR3 is made up of 17 amino acids. The trim removed 0 bases at V and 1 base at J, leaving 8 bases unmatched. Germline values: CDR1 SGHAT, CDR2 FQNNGV. The CDR3 DNA sequence: TGTGCCAGCAGCTTAGATAAGATGCGACAGGGGAACACTGAAGCTTTCTTT. Protein: CASSLDKMRQGNTEAFF.

This chain uses TRBV9 with TRBJ2-1; D possibly corresponds to TRBD2 (6 bases). Trimming cost V 1 base and J 9 bases, with 20 bases left between them. Germline lookup yields CDR1 SGDLS and CDR2 YYNGEE. This CDR3 is 16 amino acids long. Here the CDR3 DNA reads TGTGCCAGCAGCGTACGGGAGAGGTCCTTTTTGGGTGAGCAGTTCTTC. Its translation is CASSVRERSFLGEQFF.

The chain is built from TRBV5-4 and TRBJ2-2; 13 nucleotides match TRBD2. The CDR3 totals 17 residues. Trimming cost V 6 bases and J 3 bases; bases outside gene matches: 8. Germline assignment: CDR1 SGHNT and CDR2 YYREEE (reference sequence). CDR3 sequence (DNA): TGTGCCAGCAAATCCGTAACTAGCGGGAGGGACACCGGGGAGCTGTTTTTT. Protein sequence: CASKSVTSGRDTGELFF.

The chain is built from TRBV10-2 and TRBJ2-2, with 12 bases fitting TRBD2. CDR3 length equals 18 residues. CDR1 is WSHSY and CDR2 is SAAADI in the germline V gene. The J segment lost 5 bases and the V segment lost 0 bases, leaving 7 bases of the junction unmatched. The CDR3 protein is CASSESASGRAGTGELFF. In DNA form, the CDR3 reads TGCGCCAGCAGTGAGTCCGCTAGCGGGAGGGCCGGAACCGGGGAGCTGTTTTTT.

This chain connects TRBV6-2 or TRBV6-3 to TRBJ1-6, with unresolved D. CDR1 and CDR2 from the germline V gene are MNHEY and SVGEGT. V lost 0 bases and J 7 bases, leaving 10 bases between the germline ends. This CDR3 spans 15 amino acids. The CDR3: CASSYSARSNSPLHF. In DNA, the CDR3 is TGTGCCAGCAGTTACTCGGCCAGGTCCAATTCACCCCTCCACTTT.

In DNA form, the CDR3 reads TGTGCCAGCAGCTGGTCGGGGACAGGAGTTGAGGGCTACACCTTC. Translation gives CASSWSGTGVEGYTF. The chain combines TRBV7-3 with TRBJ1-2; 8 nucleotides match TRBD1. Germline V gives CDR1 SGHTA, CDR2 FQGTGA. The CDR3 spans 15 residues. The ends lost 4 bases at V and 8 bases at J; junction bases unmatched: 12.

This chain connects TRBV5-5 to TRBJ2-2; 7 bases are a match to TRBD1. This CDR3 spans 15 amino acids. With 4 bases clipped from V and 0 bases from J, the junction kept 3 bases outside the gene matches. Germline-derived CDR1 and CDR2 are SGHKS and YYEKEE (reference sequence). CDR3 residues: CASSDGTANTGELFF. The CDR3 DNA sequence: TGTGCCAGCAGCGACGGGACAGCGAACACCGGGGAGCTGTTTTTT.